The entry below describes one TCR beta chain. Its specific antigen is unknown. There are no base qualities to consult, and no much larger clone falls within one base. The data derive from a study of shared clonotypes between healthy human individuals (TCRdb year 2020). With regard to the full study: A couple of women and a few men aged 18 to 49 years were included in the cohort. Per donor, three plates each were used for CD4 naive and CD4 memory, two for CD8 naive, and one for CD8 memory. To increase sequencing depth and limit assay-specific biases, different laboratories used diverse techniques to prepare libraries and sequence TCR repertoires. Each donor's leukapheresis produced roughly between about 0.9 and 9.5 billion PBMCs. To estimate repertoire size and how much clonotype sharing occurs between individuals, the study deeply sequenced the blood TCR repertoires of several healthy adults.

CD8 naive samples were CD45RO-negative cells positively selected for CCR7, giving a CD45RA+CCR7+ population that excluded TemRA cells. Healthy HIV-negative adults with no recently reported acute infections or vaccinations were included as donors. Every donor was a Caucasian adult residing in Nashville, Tennessee, USA. Blood was collected by leukapheresis, and PBMCs were isolated by Ficoll-Histopaque density gradient centrifugation and then cryopreserved in liquid nitrogen vapor phase. Purity and quantity of every magnetically sorted T cell population were checked by analytical flow cytometry. Genomic DNA was isolated from each sorted fraction and quantified by UV absorbance on a Nanodrop 2000c. Using the deep immunoSEQ assay, TCR CDR3 regions were amplified from genomic DNA by multiplex PCR. For each cell subset, the extracted genomic DNA was distributed evenly across all wells of several immunoSEQ 96-well plates, and each plate served as one replicate. Each replicate PCR for sorted subsets received roughly 200 ng genomic DNA, equal to about 30,000 T cell genomes. Purified libraries were measured with a Qubit 3.0 fluorometer, size-checked on a Bioanalyzer 2100, and measured again with the KAPA Library Quantification kit. Every immunoSEQ 96-well plate was sequenced on a dedicated single-read 150-cycle Illumina NextSeq 550 flow cell. The study's processing was this. Because the immunoSEQ output held only junctional sequences and lacked quality scores, the filtering could not match the filtering applied to full-length reads. Sequences were annotated with PyIR, a Python wrapper for IgBLAST v1.9, using IMGT germline references to assign V/J genes and CDR3. Reads with weak V/J assignments (E-value above 1e-6), missing CDR3, stop codons, out-of-frame junctions, or ambiguous translated residues were removed. V3J clonotypes were defined as sequences sharing an identical inferred V gene, J gene, and CDR3 amino acid sequence. Percentage overlap between repertoires was computed as shared unique clonotypes divided by the size of the smaller repertoire. Three approaches were used to assess repertoire richness: RTK rarefaction, the Chao1 estimator, and Recon v2.1 estimates of unobserved clonotypes. Generation probabilities for all TCRbeta clonotypes obtained by the gDNA method from a few donors were computed using OLGA. TCRdb limited this immuneACCESS table to in-frame rearrangements with V and J called. A share of clones is missing; checked studies link under half to unresolved V genes, and the rest is unexplained. V, J and clone size were drawn from that table, and D and trimming were deduced from the DNA. Across this sample there are roughly 550,000 clones, with roughly 95% seen only once. 0.11% of the sample comes from the top ten.

Study-wide findings and limitations: Sampling was restricted to blood, and TCR repertoires in tissue are likely to differ from TCR repertoires in blood. The small number of donors limited the genetic and exposure-history diversity represented. Pairwise subsampling led to the expectation that sequencing depth would affect the degree of clonotype sharing among donors. Naive subsets generally had larger estimated clonotype richness than memory subsets. Compared with non-shared clonotypes, clonotypes shared by all four sorted-subset donors had higher generation probabilities. When several donors were compared, the shared fraction of clonotypes was about 5.2% for naive CD4, roughly 3.4% for naive CD8, 2.3% for memory CD4, and 0.4% for memory CD8. Rarefaction of sorted-subset datasets indicated incomplete sequencing despite the large sequencing depth.

V loses 3 bases of germline sequence and J loses 6 bases, and the interval between the two ends is 11 bases. The germline V gene gives CDR1 as MDHEN and CDR2 as SYDVKM. Including cysteine and phenylalanine, the CDR3 has 14 amino acids. Of all the DNA, just the CDR3 is kept, 42 bases in frame from base 1. This receptor was identified in a woman aged 25 to 39 in good health. The chain is assembled from TRBV28 and TRBJ2-2, and TRBD2 may be the D gene, going by 6 matching bases. The specimen was naive CD8+ T cells sorted from blood. The intended sense of this specimen's cell subset or site label: CD45RA+CCR7+. For the CDR3, the sequence is CASSFPTSSGELFF. DNA sequence: TGTGCCAGCAGTTTTCCGACTAGTTCCGGGGAGCTGTTTTTT. The entire variable domain, with the stretches around the CDR3 drawn from the reference TRBV28 and TRBJ2-2 proteins, is DVKVTQSSRYLVKRTGEKVFLECVQDMDHENMFWYRQDPGLGLRLIYFSYDVKMKEKGDIPEGYSVSREKKERFSLILESASTNQTSMYLCASSFPTSSGELFFGEGSRLTVL.